The next 17 T cell receptor beta chains were all read from a single sample in a study of cytomegalovirus exposure and HLA in healthy donors. Sequencing was performed with immunoSEQ multiplex PCR; in TCRdb, only in-frame clones are kept and a portion is missing. The table shows under 250,000 clones, with about 93% occurring only once. The sequencing input was PBMCs. Receptors were obtained from a woman aged 18-35 years in good health and CMV-seronegative.

This clone was picked up one time. J is TRBJ2-3 and V is TRBV6-5; perhaps TRBD2 as D (6 bases). Trimming took 4 bases from V and 5 from J, leaving 16 bases between them. This CDR3 contains 15 residues. Germline CDR1 MNHEY, CDR2 SVGAGI. The CDR3 nucleotides are TGTGCCAGCAGTTTCATGCTGTCGGGGGAAGATACGCAGTATTTT. It translates to CASSFMLSGEDTQYF.

The chain uses TRBV9 and TRBJ1-2, with TRBD1 matching 10 bases. V dropped 0 bases and J dropped 0; count of bases not matched to a gene: 11. Germline V gives CDR1 SGDLS, CDR2 YYNGEE. The CDR3 consists of 19 residues. The CDR3 bases are TGTGCCAGCAGCGTAGGGCCTTCCGGGACAGGGGACTCTAACTATGGCTACACCTTC. Its translation: CASSVGPSGTGDSNYGYTF.

The chain couples TRBV5-1 to TRBJ1-4; D not certain. Trimming removed 3 bases from V and 7 bases from J, with 7 bases in between. Germline values: CDR1 SGHRS, CDR2 YFSETQ. This CDR3 has 12 residues. The CDR3, as DNA: TGCGCCAGCAGCTGGGAGGGTGAAAAACTGTTTTTT. It encodes CASSWEGEKLFF.

The rearrangement links TRBV30 to TRBJ2-3; TRBD2 might be the D (5 bases). Germline V CDR1 and CDR2: GTSNPN, SVGIG (reference sequence). This CDR3 region has 13 residues. V shed 5 bases and J shed 2 bases, with 11 bases lying between them. As DNA, the CDR3 is TGTGCCTGGGGACTTCTTTCCACAGATACGCAGTATTTT. This codes for CAWGLLSTDTQYF.

The chain links TRBV2 to TRBJ2-1; 7 bases are shared with TRBD2. The CDR3 totals 17 residues. Germline-derived CDR1 and CDR2 are SNHLY and FYNNEI. Unmatched junction bases numbered 18, after V lost 4 bases and J lost 9 bases. The CDR3 DNA sequence: TGTGCCAGCAGTGTTGAGGGCGGCTCGGGAGGTGAGAGTGAGCAGTTCTTC. It codes for CASSVEGGSGGESEQFF. Full variable domain (outside the CDR3, taken from reference TRBV2 and TRBJ2-1): EPEVTQTPSHQVTQMGQEVILRCVPISNHLYFYWYRQILGQKVEFLVSFYNNEISEKSEIFDDQFSVERPDGSNFTLKIRSTKLEDSAMYFCASSVEGGSGGESEQFFGPGTRLTVL.

The V gene is TRBV12-5, the J gene TRBJ2-3, with 11 bases aligning to TRBD2. Germline lookup yields CDR1 LGHNT and CDR2 FRNRAP. CDR3 length: 16 amino acids. After removal of 2 bases from V and 6 bases from J, the junction contained 7 bases not matched to a gene. Here the CDR3 DNA reads TGTGCTAGTGGTTTGACTATAGCGGGAGGGGCTGATACGCAGTATTTT. It codes for CASGLTIAGGADTQYF.

The chain has TRBV15 and TRBJ1-2; maybe TRBD1 (6 bases). The V gene lost 2 bases and the J gene lost 4 bases, with 14 bases spanning the gap. The length of the CDR3 is 15 residues. Germline values: CDR1 LNHNV, CDR2 YYDKDF (reference sequence). CDR3 region: CATSRSDRSAYGYTF. Here the CDR3 DNA reads TGTGCCACCAGCAGAAGCGACAGGTCCGCCTATGGCTACACCTTC.

The chain employs TRBV27 and TRBJ2-3, with D unresolved. V lost 2 bases and J 1 base, leaving 4 bases between the germline ends. Germline V gives CDR1 MNHEY, CDR2 SMNVEV (reference sequence). The CDR3 has 13 residues. The CDR3 loop is CASSLVGTDTQYF. The DNA of the CDR3 is TGTGCCAGCAGTTTAGTAGGCACAGATACGCAGTATTTT.

This clone was seen just once. The chain links TRBV28 to TRBJ2-1; 13 nucleotides match TRBD2. J lost 5 bases, V lost 7 bases, and 5 bases had no gene match. Germline lookup yields CDR1 MDHEN and CDR2 SYDVKM. This CDR3 region has 15 residues. CDR3 sequence reads: CASTELAGGNNEQFF. In nucleotides, the CDR3 is TGTGCCAGCACCGAACTAGCGGGAGGGAACAATGAGCAGTTCTTC.

The chain is built from TRBV11-3 and TRBJ2-3, with a tentative D call TRBD1 (6 bases). Trimming left V 4 bases short and J 1 base short, with 9 bases between. The germline CDR1 and CDR2 sequences are SGHNT and YENEEA. The CDR3 contains 14 residues. The DNA for the CDR3 is TGTGCCAGCAGCTCCCCAGGGGGCACAGATACGCAGTATTTT. Translated: CASSSPGGTDTQYF.

V gene TRBV10-3 combines with J gene TRBJ2-7; 7 positions match TRBD2. The V segment lost 4 bases and the J segment 5 bases; nucleotides outside the gene matches: 5. The CDR3 runs to 13 residues. CDR1 is ENHRY and CDR2 is SYGVKD in the germline V gene. CDR3 in amino acids: CAISGTSVDEQYF. As DNA, the CDR3 is TGTGCCATCAGTGGTACTAGCGTCGACGAGCAGTACTTC.

The chain carries TRBV27 and TRBJ2-7; 8 nucleotides line up with TRBD2. Germline lookup yields CDR1 MNHEY and CDR2 SMNVEV (reference sequence). V dropped 5 bases and J dropped 2; count of bases not matched to a gene: 11. This CDR3 is 16 amino acids long. In DNA, the CDR3 is TGTGCCAGCAGTCCTGCCTCCCGTAGCGGGACCTACGAGCAGTACTTC. Translation gives CASSPASRSGTYEQYF.

The chain is built from TRBV10-3 and TRBJ2-7, with 8 bases that match TRBD1. This CDR3 spans 14 amino acids. Unmatched junction bases numbered 10, after V lost 3 bases and J lost 9 bases. The germline gives CDR1 ENHRY, CDR2 SYGVKD. The CDR3 DNA sequence: TGTGCCATCAGTGAAAGACAGGGGTCCGTCGGGCAGTACTTC. Translation: CAISERQGSVGQYF.

V and J are TRBV19 and TRBJ2-3; D might be TRBD1 (5 bases). Per the germline V gene, CDR1 is LNHDA and CDR2 is SQIVND (reference sequence). V lost 3 bases to trimming and J lost 10 bases, with 20 bases between them. This CDR3 is 15 amino acids long. The CDR3 is CASSMAAGPGHPQYF. For the CDR3, the DNA is TGTGCCAGTAGTATGGCGGCAGGCCCAGGGCATCCGCAGTATTTT. Supplemented by reference TRBV19 and TRBJ2-3, the full variable domain reads DGGITQSPKYLFRKEGQNVTLSCEQNLNHDAMYWYRQDPGQGLRLIYYSQIVNDFQKGDIAEGYSVSREKKESFPLTVTSAQKNPTAFYLCASSMAAGPGHPQYFGPGTRLTVL.

The chain has TRBV28 and TRBJ2-7; 7 positions match TRBD2. The CDR3 totals 15 residues. The germline V gene encodes CDR1 MDHEN and CDR2 SYDVKM. Trimming removed 0 bases from V and 5 bases from J; junction bases left unmatched: 7. This CDR3 is CASSLWRGGSHEQYF. The CDR3 DNA reads TGTGCCAGCAGTTTATGGCGGGGCGGGAGCCACGAGCAGTACTTC.

The count of this clone is one. The V gene is TRBV13, the J gene TRBJ2-3, with 10 bases matching TRBD1. With 5 bases clipped from V and 2 bases from J, the junction kept 4 bases outside the gene matches. CDR1 and CDR2 (germline): PRHDT, FYEKMQ (reference sequence). This CDR3 contains 15 residues. CDR3 protein: CASSRDRGSTDTQYF. DNA of the CDR3: TGTGCCAGCAGCCGGGACAGGGGCTCCACAGATACGCAGTATTTT. The whole variable domain, remainder taken from reference TRBV13 and TRBJ2-3, is AAGVIQSPRHLIKEKRETATLKCYPIPRHDTVYWYQQGPGQDPQFLISFYEKMQSDKGSIPDRFSAQQFSDYHSELNMSSLELGDSALYFCASSRDRGSTDTQYFGPGTRLTVL.

The CDR3 sequence is CASSLSPTSGTETQYF. The CDR3 DNA reads as TGTGCCAGCAGCTTGAGCCCCACTAGCGGGACCGAGACCCAGTACTTC. The chain employs TRBV5-4 and TRBJ2-5; TRBD2 agrees at 10 bases. Germline lookup yields CDR1 SGHNT and CDR2 YYREEE (reference sequence). This CDR3 has 16 residues. V gave up 1 base and J gave up 5 bases; unmatched junction bases: 8.